What follows are 14 T cell receptor beta chains derived from one specimen sequenced in a study of blood T cells in healthy people across ages. The use of a sample-barcoded 5' primer and a J-beta primer mix characterized a second PCR of roughly 6 to 12 cycles. TCRdb re-called the 5' RACE reads through MiXCR, storing one row per CDR3 protein. This sample has 920,000 or so distinct CDR3 sequences; roughly 45% occur once, and the top ten carry 15% to 20%. Sample: blood. The receptors shown here come from an older woman in good health.

The chain joins TRBV6-4 to TRBJ2-3; 13 positions match TRBD2. Losses at the gene ends were 7 bases for V and 2 bases for J; bases not matched to a gene: 6. This CDR3 region has 16 residues. Germline V CDR1 and CDR2: MRHNA, SNTAGT. The CDR3 DNA reads TGTGCCAGCAACGGACTAGCGGGAGATGTCACAGATACGCAGTATTTT. Protein: CASNGLAGDVTDTQYF.

J is TRBJ2-3 and V is TRBV19; D unresolved. The ends were cut back, 7 bases at V and 8 bases at J, with 16 bases in the middle. The germline V gene encodes CDR1 LNHDA and CDR2 SQIVND (reference sequence). This CDR3 comprises 13 residues. The CDR3 bases are TGTGCCAGTACCCTGGCCTCCCATGGTACGCAGTATTTT. Its translation is CASTLASHGTQYF.

This clonotype was detected a few times. J is TRBJ2-3 and V is TRBV5-1; D gene ambiguous. Germline loops: CDR1 SGHRS, CDR2 YFSETQ. The CDR3 totals 14 residues. The V end was cut by 5 bases, the J end by 0 bases, with 10 bases between. DNA for the CDR3: TGCGCCAGCAGGGTTCGTGCTAGCACAGATACGCAGTATTTT. It yields the protein CASRVRASTDTQYF.

This rearrangement joins TRBV11-2 to TRBJ2-7, with 10 bases fitting TRBD1. Losses at the gene ends were 2 bases for V and 1 base for J; bases not matched to a gene: 5. Germline V CDR1 and CDR2: SGHAT, FQNNGV. The CDR3 extends over 16 amino acids. CDR3 amino acids: CASSLMLGQGSYEQYF. In DNA, the CDR3 is TGTGCCAGCAGCTTAATGTTGGGACAGGGGTCCTACGAGCAGTACTTC.

V gene TRBV6-2 or TRBV6-3 combines with J gene TRBJ2-7, with D possibly matching TRBD1 (6 bases). CDR1 and CDR2 from the germline V gene are MNHEY and SVGEGT. The CDR3 covers 14 residues. Between the trimmed V and J ends, which lost 8 bases and 1 base, there was a span of 15 bases. The CDR3 region has the DNA TGTGCCAGCCGCAGGGCAGGGGTTTCCTACGAGCAGTACTTC. Its protein is CASRRAGVSYEQYF.

The chain is built from TRBV4-2 and TRBJ2-3; TRBD2 matches 8 bases. The junction had 7 bases not matched to a gene; V was cut back by 5 bases and J by 0 bases. The CDR3 loop spans 16 amino acids. Per the germline V gene, CDR1 is LGHNA and CDR2 is YNFKEQ. The CDR3 spells CASSETSGLSTDTQYF. The CDR3 DNA is TGTGCCAGCAGCGAAACTAGCGGACTAAGCACAGATACGCAGTATTTT.

V usage is TRBV6-5 and J usage is TRBJ2-7; D possibly corresponds to TRBD2 (6 bases). The CDR3 spans 13 residues. V was shortened by 8 bases and J by 2 bases, with 13 bases between the two germline ends. The germline V gene has CDR1 MNHEY and CDR2 SVGAGI. CDR3 sequence: CASAGLSTYEQYF. CDR3 DNA sequence: TGTGCCAGCGCGGGACTGTCTACCTACGAGCAGTACTTC.

This clonotype was observed a handful of times. This chain joins TRBV28 and TRBJ2-1, with D maybe TRBD1 (5 bases). Trimming shortened V by 6 bases and J by 9 bases, and 18 bases separated the two germline ends. Per the germline V gene, CDR1 is MDHEN and CDR2 is SYDVKM. The CDR3 runs to 14 residues. CDR3 coding DNA: TGTGCCAGCAGGTCGCAGGGCGTGTTCGGTGAGCAGTTCTTC. Its translation: CASRSQGVFGEQFF.

Note on this clonotype: Just one base apart from a much larger clone, this may be a read error. The chain joins TRBV9 to TRBJ2-5; D might be TRBD2 (6 bases). V dropped 7 bases and J dropped 9 bases, with 19 bases sitting between them. The CDR3 length is 13 residues. CDR1 and CDR2 (germline): SGDLS, YYNGEE. Written as DNA, the CDR3 is TGTGCCAGCTCTCCTACCCCGGGGGAGGCCCAGTACTTC. Translation gives CASSPTPGEAQYF.

The chain joins TRBV29-1 to TRBJ2-1, with D tentatively TRBD2 (6 bases). The germline V gene has CDR1 SQVTM and CDR2 ANQGSEA. This CDR3 has 14 residues. V lost 6 bases, J lost 9 bases, and 21 bases lay in between. The CDR3 bases are TGCAGCGTCGCAAGGTTGGGGGGTCAGGGTGAGCAGTTCTTC. Translating gives CSVARLGGQGEQFF.

The chain links TRBV28 to TRBJ2-7; D remains ambiguous. The CDR3 has 12 amino acids. Germline values: CDR1 MDHEN, CDR2 SYDVKM. Trimming removed 2 bases from V and 7 bases from J, with 9 bases in between. The CDR3 region has the DNA TGTGCCAGCAGTTTAACCCCCGTGGAGCAGTACTTC. Its protein is CASSLTPVEQYF.

The chain is built from TRBV10-3 and TRBJ2-1; 8 bases are a match to TRBD2. CDR1 and CDR2 from the germline V gene are ENHRY and SYGVKD. Losses at the gene ends were 10 bases for V and 7 bases for J; bases not matched to a gene: 12. CDR3 length equals 14 residues. CDR3 DNA sequence: TGTGCCACACTCGGGGGGGGCAGTTTGAATGAGCAGTTCTTC. The encoded protein is CATLGGGSLNEQFF.

This clonotype has only a few counts. This sequence joins TRBV27 and TRBJ2-7; D might be TRBD1 (5 bases). Trimming removed 6 bases at V and 7 bases at J, with 19 bases between. This CDR3 region has 14 residues. Germline V gives CDR1 MNHEY, CDR2 SMNVEV (reference sequence). CDR3 amino acids: CASRGLGERNEQYF. The CDR3 nucleotides are TGTGCCAGCAGGGGGCTAGGAGAGCGCAATGAGCAGTACTTC.

J is TRBJ1-2 and V is TRBV6-1, with TRBD1 identical over 12 bases. The CDR3 loop spans 16 amino acids. The J segment lost 3 bases and the V segment lost 8 bases, leaving 10 bases of the junction unmatched. Germline V CDR1 and CDR2: MNHNS, SASEGT. The CDR3 sequence is CASYSGQGAFHYGYTF. The CDR3 DNA follows: TGTGCCAGCTACTCGGGACAGGGGGCTTTCCACTATGGCTACACCTTC.